Listed here is a single T cell receptor (beta chain). The conserved final phenylalanine or tryptophan is absent from the CDR3, which likely points to a read error. Using its own MiXCR run on the reads, TCRdb lists one record per CDR3 protein. The repertoire holds 200,000 to 250,000 distinct CDR3 sequences, with about 30% as singletons. The sample originates from a study of kidney transplant recipient with SARS-CoV-2 infection. The CDR3 runs to 17 residues. With 0 bases clipped from V and 0 bases from J, the junction kept 5 bases outside the gene matches. CDR1 is SGHDN, CDR2 FVKESK, per germline. This specimen was a blood sample, taken at baseline and on roughly day 110 from a kidney transplant recipient. The source is a male patient between 25 and 40 years old who had COVID-19 and was a kidney transplant recipient. Some of these T cells may belong to the graft donor. The rearrangement uses TRBV14 and TRBJ1-1; 9 nucleotides align to TRBD1. The CDR3 coding sequence is TGTGCCAGCAGCCAAGATCAAGGGACAGGGTTGAACACTGAAGCTTTCTCT. Translated: CASSQDQGTGLNTEAFS.